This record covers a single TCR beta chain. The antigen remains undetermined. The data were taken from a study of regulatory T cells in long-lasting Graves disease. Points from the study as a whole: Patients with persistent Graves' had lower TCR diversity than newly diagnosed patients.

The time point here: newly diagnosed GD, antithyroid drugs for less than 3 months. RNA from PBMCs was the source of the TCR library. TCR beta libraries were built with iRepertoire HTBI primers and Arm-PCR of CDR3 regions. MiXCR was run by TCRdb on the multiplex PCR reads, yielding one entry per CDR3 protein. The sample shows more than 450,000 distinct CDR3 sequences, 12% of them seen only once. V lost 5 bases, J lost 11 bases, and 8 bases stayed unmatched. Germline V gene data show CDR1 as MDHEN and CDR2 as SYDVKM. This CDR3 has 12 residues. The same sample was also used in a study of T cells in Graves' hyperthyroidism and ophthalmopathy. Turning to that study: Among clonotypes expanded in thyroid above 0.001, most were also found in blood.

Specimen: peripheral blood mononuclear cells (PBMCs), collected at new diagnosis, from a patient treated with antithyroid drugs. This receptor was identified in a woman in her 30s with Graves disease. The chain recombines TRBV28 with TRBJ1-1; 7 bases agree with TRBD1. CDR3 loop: CASSKKQGRAFF. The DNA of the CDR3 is TGTGCCAGCAGTAAAAAACAGGGGCGCGCTTTCTTT.